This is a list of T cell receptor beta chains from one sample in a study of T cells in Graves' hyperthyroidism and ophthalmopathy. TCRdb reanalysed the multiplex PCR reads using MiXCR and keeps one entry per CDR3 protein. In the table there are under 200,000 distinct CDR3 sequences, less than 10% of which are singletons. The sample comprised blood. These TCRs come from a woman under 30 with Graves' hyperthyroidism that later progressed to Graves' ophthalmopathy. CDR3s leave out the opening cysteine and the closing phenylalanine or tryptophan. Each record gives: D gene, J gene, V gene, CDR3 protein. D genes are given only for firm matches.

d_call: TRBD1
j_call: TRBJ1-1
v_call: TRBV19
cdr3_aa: ASSIVWTGRNTEAF

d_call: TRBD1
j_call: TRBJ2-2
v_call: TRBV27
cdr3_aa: ASSFGTGGDTGELF

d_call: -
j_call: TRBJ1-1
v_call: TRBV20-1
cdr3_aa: SAREPTGSGFSGEAF

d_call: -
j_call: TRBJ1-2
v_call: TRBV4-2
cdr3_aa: ASSPGQPLYGYT

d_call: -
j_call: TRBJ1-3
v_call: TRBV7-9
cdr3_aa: ASSPSLGGNTIY

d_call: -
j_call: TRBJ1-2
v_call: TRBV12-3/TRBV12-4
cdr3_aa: ASSFISREGYT

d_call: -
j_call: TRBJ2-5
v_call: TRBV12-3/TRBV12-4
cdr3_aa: ASSYAPPGETQY

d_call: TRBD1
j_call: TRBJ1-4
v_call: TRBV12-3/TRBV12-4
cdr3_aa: ASSLSGGVGEKLF

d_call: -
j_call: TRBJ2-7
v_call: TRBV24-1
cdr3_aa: ATSDSGTRPYEQY

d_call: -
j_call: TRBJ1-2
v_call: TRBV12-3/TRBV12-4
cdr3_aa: ASRADYGYT

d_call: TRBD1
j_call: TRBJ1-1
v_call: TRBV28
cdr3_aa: ASTTDRDTEAF

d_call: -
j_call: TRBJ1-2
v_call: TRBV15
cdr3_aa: ATSRDVAAQDYGYT

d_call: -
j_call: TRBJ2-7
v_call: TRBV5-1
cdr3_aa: ASSLGVGADEQY

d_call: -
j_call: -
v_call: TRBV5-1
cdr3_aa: ASTRTALGTDTQH

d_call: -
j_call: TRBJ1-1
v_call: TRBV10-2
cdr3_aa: ASSESRTWYDLEAF

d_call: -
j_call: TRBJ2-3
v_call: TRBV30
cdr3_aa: AWRGTGTDTQY

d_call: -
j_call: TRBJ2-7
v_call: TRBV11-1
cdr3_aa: ASSPHYNYAGTNYEQY

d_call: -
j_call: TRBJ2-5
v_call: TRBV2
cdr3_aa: ASSSQGRETQY

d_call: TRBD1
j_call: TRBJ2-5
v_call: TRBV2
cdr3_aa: ASRSGQGRLQETQY

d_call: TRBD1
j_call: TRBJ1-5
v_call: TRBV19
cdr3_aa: ASSGGQARGFLSNQPQH

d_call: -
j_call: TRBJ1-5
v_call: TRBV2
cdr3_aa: ASSGTGLGNQPQH

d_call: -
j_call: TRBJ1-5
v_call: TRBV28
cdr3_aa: ASSHQVSNQPQH

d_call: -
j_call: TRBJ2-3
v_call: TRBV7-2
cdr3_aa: ASSPLARGPTDTQY

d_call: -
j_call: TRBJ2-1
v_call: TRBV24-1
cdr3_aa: ATSDFKDNEQF

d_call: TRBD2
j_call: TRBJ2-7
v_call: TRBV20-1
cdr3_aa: SARDAGASGFFEQY

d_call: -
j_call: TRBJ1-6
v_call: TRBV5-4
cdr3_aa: ASGIPGILNSPLH

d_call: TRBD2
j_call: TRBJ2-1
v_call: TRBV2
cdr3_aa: ARELAGGDNEQF

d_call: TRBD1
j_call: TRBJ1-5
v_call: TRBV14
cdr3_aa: ASQEGQADSHQPQH

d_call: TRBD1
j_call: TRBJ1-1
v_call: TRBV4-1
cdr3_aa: ASSQGQGWDTEAF

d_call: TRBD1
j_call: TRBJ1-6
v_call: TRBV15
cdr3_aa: ATTGTGLSSYNSPLH

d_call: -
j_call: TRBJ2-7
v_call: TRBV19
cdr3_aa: ASSILGGGQKTYEQY

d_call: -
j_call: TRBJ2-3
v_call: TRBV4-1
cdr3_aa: ASSQERRLVTDTQY

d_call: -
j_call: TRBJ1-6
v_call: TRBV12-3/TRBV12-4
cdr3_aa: ASSLSSGTPNSPLH

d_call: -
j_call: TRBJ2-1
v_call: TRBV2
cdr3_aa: ASSEGPPYNEQF

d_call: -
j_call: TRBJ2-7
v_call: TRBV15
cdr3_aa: ATSRVGQGGYEQY

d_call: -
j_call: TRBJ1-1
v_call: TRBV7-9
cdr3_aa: ASSLFNSPYAF

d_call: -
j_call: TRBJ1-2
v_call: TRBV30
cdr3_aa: AWSAEGNYGYT

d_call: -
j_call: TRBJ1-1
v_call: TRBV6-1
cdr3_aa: PCKANTEAF

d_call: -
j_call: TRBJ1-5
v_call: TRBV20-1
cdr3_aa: SASDQGIDQPQH

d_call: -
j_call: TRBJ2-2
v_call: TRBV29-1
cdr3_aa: SVDGQGATGELF

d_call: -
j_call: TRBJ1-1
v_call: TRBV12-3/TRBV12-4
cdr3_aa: ASSRGIGNTEAF

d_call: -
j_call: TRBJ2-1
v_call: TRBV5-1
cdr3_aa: ASSLGLDFQEEQF

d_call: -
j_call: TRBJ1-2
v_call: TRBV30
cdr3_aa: AWSVVALVGGAPANYGYT

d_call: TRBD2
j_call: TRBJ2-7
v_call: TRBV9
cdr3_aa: ASSETSASSYEQY

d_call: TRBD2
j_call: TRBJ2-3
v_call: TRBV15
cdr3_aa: ATSRGPGTRTDTQY

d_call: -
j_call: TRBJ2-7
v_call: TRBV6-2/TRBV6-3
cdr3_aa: ASSAPRGSPSYEQY

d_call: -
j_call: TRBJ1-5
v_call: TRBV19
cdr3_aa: ASSITGFGNQPQH

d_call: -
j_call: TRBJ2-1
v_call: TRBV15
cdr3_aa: ATSREAPFGDYNEQF

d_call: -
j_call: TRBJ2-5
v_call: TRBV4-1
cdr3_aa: ASSQARVPEAQY

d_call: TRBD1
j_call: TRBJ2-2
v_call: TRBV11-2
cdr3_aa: ASSLGTGAVGELF

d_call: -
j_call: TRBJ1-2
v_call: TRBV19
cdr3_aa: ASSGRDVTYGYT

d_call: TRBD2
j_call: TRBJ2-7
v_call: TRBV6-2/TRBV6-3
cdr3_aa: ASSLRLAGVPYEQY

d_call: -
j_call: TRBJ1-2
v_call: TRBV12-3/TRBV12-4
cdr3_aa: ASSPTSRGYGYT

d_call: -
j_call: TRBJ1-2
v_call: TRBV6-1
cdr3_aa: ASSEVGGGSYGYT

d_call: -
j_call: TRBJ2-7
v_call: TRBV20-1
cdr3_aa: SASLGIYEQY

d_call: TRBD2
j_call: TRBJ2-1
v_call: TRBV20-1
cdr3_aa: SAPLAGGQLNEQF

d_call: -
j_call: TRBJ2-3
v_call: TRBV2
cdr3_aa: ASSEADGGYTDTQY

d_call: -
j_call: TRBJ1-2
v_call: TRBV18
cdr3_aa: ASSPKDSGGHGYT

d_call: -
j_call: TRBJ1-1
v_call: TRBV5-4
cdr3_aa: ASSLGQRETEAF

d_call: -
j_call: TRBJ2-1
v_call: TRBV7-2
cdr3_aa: ASSLWRVNEQF